The rows below give T cell receptor beta chains drawn from one sample of a study of blood T cells in healthy people across ages. TCRdb re-derived calls from the 5' RACE reads in MiXCR, one entry per CDR3 protein. The sample contains more than 800,000 distinct CDR3 sequences, 25% to 30% of which appear only once. Sequencing was carried out using blood. The origin of the receptors is a woman of 80 years or more in good health. The CDR3 runs from the conserved cysteine through the conserved F or W. The D gene is left open where the match is weak.

j_call d_call v_call cdr3_aa
TRBJ1-6 NA TRBV12-3/TRBV12-4 CASSLGNDSPLHF
TRBJ2-1 TRBD2 TRBV5-1 CASSFGGGNNEQFF
TRBJ2-3 TRBD1 TRBV7-9 CASSPWVGTGDLADTQYF
TRBJ2-3 NA TRBV12-3/TRBV12-4 CASSGTGTTDTQYF
TRBJ2-7 TRBD1 TRBV11-2 CASSFSGQGFHEQYF
TRBJ1-4 NA TRBV12-3/TRBV12-4 CASSFGGPTTNEKLFF
TRBJ2-1 TRBD2 TRBV30 CAWRWGGLGSYNEQFF
TRBJ1-4 TRBD1 TRBV4-1 CASSHGTPGQGGPNEKLFF
TRBJ2-1 TRBD1 TRBV9 CASSGTGGSYNEQFF
TRBJ1-5 NA TRBV7-9 CASSPGGKSNQPQHF
TRBJ1-2 TRBD1 TRBV6-5 CASSYGGQGVERGGYTF
TRBJ2-5 NA TRBV12-3/TRBV12-4 CASSPGGSGKTQYF
TRBJ2-3 NA TRBV12-3/TRBV12-4 CASSFNLPTDTQYF
TRBJ1-3 NA TRBV12-3/TRBV12-4 CASSGTAIGNTIYF
TRBJ2-3 TRBD2 TRBV20-1 CSARGEREWADTQYF
TRBJ2-5 NA TRBV18 CASSPSQGQETQYF
TRBJ1-4 NA TRBV30 CAWSVGDEKLFF
TRBJ1-1 NA TRBV6-6 CASSTTGRTEAFF
TRBJ2-1 TRBD2 TRBV12-3/TRBV12-4 CASTPASGSVEQFF
TRBJ2-3 NA TRBV6-2/TRBV6-3 CASSYPGPQYF
TRBJ2-1 TRBD2 TRBV7-6 CASSSLAGHYNEQFF
TRBJ1-2 NA TRBV24-1 CATSETHGSDGYTF
TRBJ1-2 TRBD1 TRBV6-1 CASRQGDGYTF
TRBJ1-1 NA TRBV2 CASIPARMTEAFF
NA NA TRBV11-2 CASSNPPDQETQYF
TRBJ2-5 NA TRBV18 CASSPPNLQETQYF
TRBJ1-6 TRBD1 TRBV20-1 CSASRTGTGALGSPLHF
TRBJ1-2 NA TRBV6-1 CASSEAIRDYGYTF
TRBJ1-2 NA TRBV5-6 CASSFQGLGYGYTF
TRBJ2-3 NA TRBV3-1 CASSAFFGGDTQYF
TRBJ2-5 NA TRBV4-3 CASSQDRGTMVETQYF
TRBJ2-1 NA TRBV12-3/TRBV12-4 CASSLQPYREQFF
TRBJ2-6 NA TRBV20-1 CSASPGANVLTF
TRBJ2-5 NA TRBV18 CASSPPAGNLQETQYF
TRBJ2-7 NA TRBV24-1 CATSAGESSYEQYF
TRBJ1-6 NA TRBV6-2/TRBV6-3 CASSYFLRSYNSPLHF
TRBJ1-4 NA TRBV7-9 CASSLKGIEKLFF
TRBJ1-1 TRBD1 TRBV7-2 CASSRTGASTEAFF
TRBJ1-6 NA TRBV3-1 CASSGDAGDSPLHF
TRBJ2-7 TRBD1 TRBV5-1 CASSLLTGPDEQYF
TRBJ2-7 NA TRBV9 CASSVAEGRFYEQYF
TRBJ2-1 NA TRBV18 CASSPRGGAMNEQFF
TRBJ1-5 NA TRBV20-1 CSARFSVGGRNRPQHF
TRBJ2-5 TRBD2 TRBV7-6 CASSPRTSGDLQETQYF
TRBJ2-7 TRBD1 TRBV6-5 CASSKGQRYEQYF
TRBJ2-3 NA TRBV12-3/TRBV12-4 CASTLSLEADTQYF
TRBJ2-3 TRBD2 TRBV6-2/TRBV6-3 CASSYVSGGLLTDTQYF
TRBJ2-2 NA TRBV23-1 CANSHITGELFF
TRBJ1-5 NA TRBV7-2 CASSLAPGISNQPQHF
TRBJ2-7 NA TRBV7-8 CASSLSLITTGPTYEQYF
TRBJ2-3 TRBD2 TRBV7-2 CASSLAWSGGAQDTQYF
TRBJ2-1 TRBD2 TRBV7-9 CASSLRLAGGSYNEQFF
TRBJ2-1 NA TRBV14 CASMRGTYNEQFF
TRBJ1-2 NA TRBV2 CARGAGYGYTF
TRBJ2-2 NA TRBV12-3/TRBV12-4 CASSPRRGGELFF
TRBJ2-1 NA TRBV6-2/TRBV6-3 CASSYGRYNEQFF
TRBJ2-3 NA TRBV7-9 CRVEGGGSTDTQYF
TRBJ2-3 NA TRBV19 CASSIALGGTDTQYF
TRBJ1-2 NA TRBV20-1 CSAHVVYGYTF
TRBJ2-7 TRBD2 TRBV11-2 CASSWDSGGQYEQYF